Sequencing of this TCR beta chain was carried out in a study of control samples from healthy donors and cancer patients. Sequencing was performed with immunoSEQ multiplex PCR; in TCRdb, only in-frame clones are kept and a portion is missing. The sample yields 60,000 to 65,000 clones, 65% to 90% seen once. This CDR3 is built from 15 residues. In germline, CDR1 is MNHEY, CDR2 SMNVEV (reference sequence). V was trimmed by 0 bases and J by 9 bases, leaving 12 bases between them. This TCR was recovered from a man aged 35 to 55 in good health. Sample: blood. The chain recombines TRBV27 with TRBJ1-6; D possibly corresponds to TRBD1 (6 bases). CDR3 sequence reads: CASSLSGTGSSPLHF. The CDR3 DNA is TGTGCCAGCAGTTTATCGGGAACAGGGAGTTCACCCCTCCACTTT.